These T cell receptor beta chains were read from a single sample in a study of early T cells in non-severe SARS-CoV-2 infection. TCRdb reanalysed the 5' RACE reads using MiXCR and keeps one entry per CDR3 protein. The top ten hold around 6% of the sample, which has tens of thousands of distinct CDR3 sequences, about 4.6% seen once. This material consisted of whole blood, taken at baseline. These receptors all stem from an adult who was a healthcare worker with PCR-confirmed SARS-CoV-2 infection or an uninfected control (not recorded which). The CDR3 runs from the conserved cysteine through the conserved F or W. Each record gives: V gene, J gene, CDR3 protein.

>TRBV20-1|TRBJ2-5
CSARGVTYQETQYF
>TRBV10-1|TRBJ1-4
CASSPGQGEKLFF
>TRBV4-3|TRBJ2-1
CASSQDTGTSSYNEQFF
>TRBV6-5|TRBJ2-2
CASSLVPGELFF
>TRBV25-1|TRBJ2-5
CASSETTGPGETQYF
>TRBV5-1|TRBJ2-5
CASSPGTSQETQYF
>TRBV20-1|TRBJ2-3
CSALGGLAGKGGTDTQYF
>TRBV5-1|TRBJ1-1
CASSGMTGGSTEAFF
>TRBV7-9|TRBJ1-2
CASSQKGTASYGYTF
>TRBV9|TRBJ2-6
CASSTPGYGSGANVLTF
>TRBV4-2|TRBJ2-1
CASSQGSAGGNRYNEQFF
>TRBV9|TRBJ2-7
CASSHLEGQSYEQYF
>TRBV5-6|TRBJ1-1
CASSSRGPNTEAFF